This TCR beta chain was found in a study of T cell responses to AZD1222 COVID-19 vaccine. The assay was immunoSEQ multiplex PCR, and TCRdb's table has in-frame clones only and misses some. The sample shows over 100,000 clones, roughly 90% of them seen only once. Trimming shortened V by 8 bases and J by 1 base, and 17 bases separated the two germline ends. This CDR3 is 15 amino acids long. Germline CDR1 reads MNHEY; CDR2 reads SVGAGI. Source: peripheral blood, taken on day 0 of AZD1222 vaccination. This receptor was identified in an adult in good health. The V gene is TRBV6-5, the J gene TRBJ1-1; D is possibly TRBD1 (6 bases). CDR3 sequence: CASGREGGANTEAFF. The CDR3 DNA sequence: TGTGCCAGCGGCCGGGAGGGGGGAGCGAACACTGAAGCTTTCTTT.